This TCR beta chain was captured in a study of beta chain features in type 1 diabetes. Notes on the study in general: All four CD4+ subsets of Type 1 diabetes patients contained TCRB CDR3s that were moderately but significantly shorter. Junctions at VDJ sites from type 1 diabetes patients had fewer insertions and more deletions.

Every isolated RNA sample was fully reverse transcribed, so sequencing captured expressed TCRB transcripts. TCRdb's table, derived via immunoSEQ multiplex PCR, lists solely in-frame clones and lacks some. Of around 250,000 clones in the sample, 25% to 30% were seen once. This clone was counted between two and nine times. Antigen specificity is unknown. The CDR3 length is 15 residues. Germline CDR1 SGHTA, CDR2 FQGNSA. V lost 1 base, J lost 4 bases, and 13 bases lay in between. The sample taken for sequencing was central memory CD4+ T cells from blood. V and J are TRBV7-2 and TRBJ2-5; maybe TRBD1 (5 bases). The TCR was taken from a man aged 25-40 years in good health. The CDR3 protein is CASSLGQLPGETQYF. The CDR3 region has the DNA TGTGCCAGCAGCTTAGGACAGCTCCCCGGAGAGACCCAGTACTTC.